This passage covers 20 T cell receptor beta chains from one sample sequenced in a study of T cells in Graves' hyperthyroidism and ophthalmopathy. RNA transcripts gave rise to amplified TCR beta CDR3 regions. During a first-round RT-PCR of the TCR CDR3, the HTBI primer set was used. TCRdb re-analysed the multiplex PCR reads in MiXCR, keeping a single row per CDR3 protein. The sample yields fewer than 350,000 distinct CDR3 sequences, 15% to 20% seen once. The material sequenced was blood. The receptors come from a woman between 50 and 59 years old with Graves' hyperthyroidism.

The chain carries TRBV3-1 and TRBJ2-3, with 7 bases aligning to TRBD2. The V gene end was trimmed by 2 bases and the J gene end by 6 bases; junction bases not matched to a gene: 11. CDR3 size: 16 residues. CDR1 and CDR2 (germline): LGHDT, YNNKEL (reference sequence). The CDR3 nucleotides read TGTGCCAGCAGCCAACTGCTTCTGCGGGAGTGGGATACGCAGTATTTT. Translation: CASSQLLLREWDTQYF.

This clonotype showed up many times. The J gene is TRBJ1-2, the V gene TRBV2; possible D gene TRBD1, 5 bases. CDR3 length: 13 residues. Germline V gene data show CDR1 as SNHLY and CDR2 as FYNNEI. Trimming shortened V by 6 bases and J by 2 bases, and 10 bases separated the two germline ends. CDR3 sequence reads: CASRTDGNYGYTF. The CDR3 nucleotides read TGTGCCAGCAGGACAGATGGGAACTATGGCTACACCTTC.

J is TRBJ1-5 and V is TRBV4-1; 7 positions match TRBD1. Germline values: CDR1 MGHRA, CDR2 YSYEKL. V gave up 0 bases and J gave up 1 base; unmatched junction bases: 3. CDR3 length: 16 amino acids. CDR3 DNA: TGCGCCAGCAGCCAAGAGGGCAGGGGGAGCAATCAGCCCCAGCATTTT. Amino acids: CASSQEGRGSNQPQHF.

This clonotype was observed many times. A junction boundary mismatches the germline segment, possibly from a read error. V and J are TRBV6-2 or TRBV6-3 and TRBJ1-1; D is ambiguous. The CDR3 covers 14 residues. Germline loops: CDR1 MNHEY, CDR2 SVGEGT. The CDR3 sequence: CASNYGVLNTEAFF. In DNA form, the CDR3 reads TGTGCCAGCAATTACGGGGTCTTGAACACTGAAGCTTTCTTT.

The gene calls are TRBV6-1 and TRBJ1-2; possibly TRBD1 for D (6 bases). Germline-derived CDR1 and CDR2 are MNHNS and SASEGT. V gave up 3 bases and J gave up 4 bases, with 12 bases separating them. This CDR3 spans 14 amino acids. CDR3 protein: CASSDTGPSYGYTF. The CDR3 nucleotides are TGTGCCAGCAGTGATACAGGGCCCTCCTATGGCTACACCTTC.

This clonotype was detected ten times or more. This rearrangement joins TRBV20-1 to TRBJ2-3; a weak D match, TRBD2 (6 bases). CDR3 size: 13 residues. The V and J ends lost 6 bases and 0 bases respectively, with 10 bases between them. The V gene's germline CDR1 is DFQATT and CDR2 SNEGSKA (reference sequence). The CDR3 spells CSAGGPSTDTQYF. The CDR3 nucleotides are TGCAGTGCCGGGGGTCCTAGCACAGATACGCAGTATTTT.

The V and J genes are TRBV5-1 and TRBJ1-3; D is undetermined. The CDR3 has 15 residues. Germline V CDR1 and CDR2: SGHRS, YFSETQ. V lost 0 bases and J 4 bases, leaving 11 bases between the germline ends. The CDR3 sequence: CASSLGQVDGNTIYF. Here the CDR3 DNA reads TGCGCCAGCAGCTTGGGGCAGGTCGACGGAAACACCATATATTTT.

The genes are TRBV19 and TRBJ2-3; possibly TRBD1 for D (6 bases). CDR3 length: 16 residues. The ends were cut back, 7 bases at V and 7 bases at J, with 24 bases in the middle. Germline-derived CDR1 and CDR2 are LNHDA and SQIVND (reference sequence). CDR3 in DNA: TGTGCCAGTATGAACCGTGGGGGCTCGACATTAAATACGCAGTATTTT. This encodes CASMNRGGSTLNTQYF. The full variable domain, its missing parts supplied by reference TRBV19 and TRBJ2-3, is DGGITQSPKYLFRKEGQNVTLSCEQNLNHDAMYWYRQDPGQGLRLIYYSQIVNDFQKGDIAEGYSVSREKKESFPLTVTSAQKNPTAFYLCASMNRGGSTLNTQYFGPGTRLTVL.

This clonotype appeared many times. The chain is built from TRBV6-1 and TRBJ1-5; D not certain. Germline CDR1 and CDR2: MNHNS and SASEGT. CDR3 length: 16 residues. Trimming took 5 bases from V and 7 from J, leaving 21 bases between them. CDR3 bases: TGTGCCAGCAGTTACCCTGGACGTAAGAGCGGACAGCCCCAGCATTTT. Amino acids: CASSYPGRKSGQPQHF.

This clonotype was recorded a few times. The rearrangement uses TRBV7-9 and TRBJ2-7, with D tentatively TRBD1 or TRBD2 (5 bases each). The CDR3 has 15 residues. The V end was cut by 8 bases, the J end by 5 bases, with 22 bases between. The germline V gene has CDR1 SEHNR and CDR2 FQNEAQ (reference sequence). The CDR3 sequence: CASPGPGPLGDEQYF. The DNA of the CDR3 is TGTGCCAGCCCGGGGCCAGGGCCCCTCGGGGACGAGCAGTACTTC.

There are many counts of this clonotype. The chain combines TRBV12-3 or TRBV12-4 with TRBJ2-7, with 7 bases fitting TRBD2. V was pared by 7 bases and J by 0 bases, with 9 bases of the junction left unmatched. CDR3 length: 15 amino acids. The CDR3 loop reads CASIIAGPRSYEQYV. The CDR3 DNA is TGTGCCAGCATTATAGCGGGTCCGCGCTCCTACGAGCAGTACGTC.

J is TRBJ1-5 and V is TRBV6-2 or TRBV6-3; the D is unclear. Trimming left V 6 bases short and J 9 bases short, with 15 bases between. Germline CDR1 and CDR2: MNHEY and SVGEGT. The CDR3 spans 13 residues. In nucleotides, the CDR3 is TGTGCCAGCAGCCCGATTGGGGTGGGGCCCCAGCATTTT. It codes for CASSPIGVGPQHF.

This rearrangement joins TRBV19 to TRBJ2-1; 10 bases fit TRBD1. CDR3 size: 14 residues. The V gene end was trimmed by 5 bases and the J gene end by 7 bases; junction bases not matched to a gene: 5. The germline V gene encodes CDR1 LNHDA and CDR2 SQIVND (reference sequence). Here the CDR3 reads CASSGGQGRNEQFF. The CDR3 DNA reads TGTGCCAGTAGTGGGGGACAGGGGAGGAATGAGCAGTTCTTC.

This clonotype was counted a few times. This sequence joins TRBV5-1 and TRBJ2-5; perhaps TRBD2 as D (6 bases). The CDR3 loop spans 15 amino acids. CDR1 is SGHRS, CDR2 YFSETQ, per germline. Trimming took 2 bases from V and 5 from J, leaving 16 bases between them. The CDR3 protein is CASSLGGIGQETQYF. CDR3 in DNA: TGCGCCAGCAGCTTAGGAGGGATCGGGCAGGAGACCCAGTACTTC.

The chain employs TRBV9 and TRBJ2-2; D unclear. V was pared by 0 bases and J by 7 bases, with 4 bases between. Germline V gives CDR1 SGDLS, CDR2 YYNGEE. The CDR3 length is 12 residues. CDR3 region: CASSVVNGELFF. The DNA for the CDR3 is TGTGCCAGCAGCGTAGTGAACGGGGAGCTGTTTTTT.

This clonotype was counted a few times. The genes are TRBV15 and TRBJ1-4, with D unresolved. The CDR3 has 17 residues. Germline assignment: CDR1 LNHNV and CDR2 YYDKDF (reference sequence). V was cut by 0 bases and J by 0 bases, with 11 bases left in between. CDR3: CATSRDLGSATNEKLFF. Here the CDR3 DNA reads TGTGCCACCAGCAGAGATCTGGGTTCTGCAACTAATGAAAAACTGTTTTTT.

This clonotype was counted at least ten times. The chain combines TRBV12-3 or TRBV12-4 with TRBJ1-2; no firm D call. The CDR3 extends over 13 amino acids. Trimming cost V 3 bases and J 4 bases, with 9 bases left between them. The CDR3 reads CASSLQLGYGYTF. The CDR3 nucleotides read TGTGCCAGCAGTTTGCAGCTTGGCTATGGCTACACCTTC.

The sample holds a few counts of this clonotype. CDR3 in DNA: TGTGCCAGCAGCCCGGTTTTCCATCAGGAGGATACGCAGTATTTT. This translates into CASSPVFHQEDTQYF. The chain carries TRBV27 and TRBJ2-3; D is undetermined. The CDR3 length is 15 residues. Trimming took 6 bases from V and 6 from J, leaving 19 bases between them. Looked up from germline, CDR1 is MNHEY and CDR2 is SMNVEV (reference sequence).

This clonotype was observed a few times. CDR3 coding DNA: TGTGCCAGCAGCTTAGGGGGCAGGGGATACACCGGGGAGCTGTTTTTT. Translating gives CASSLGGRGYTGELFF. This sequence joins TRBV13 and TRBJ2-2; a possible D gene is TRBD1 (6 bases). This CDR3 has 16 residues. CDR1 PRHDT and CDR2 FYEKMQ come from the germline V gene (reference sequence). V dropped 0 bases and J dropped 3 bases, with 11 bases sitting between them.

This clonotype was detected only a few times. The genes are TRBV15 and TRBJ1-5, with 7 bases identical to TRBD1. J was trimmed by 6 bases and V by 0 bases; bases with no gene match: 5. The CDR3 is made up of 15 amino acids. CDR1 LNHNV and CDR2 YYDKDF come from the germline V gene (reference sequence). In DNA, the CDR3 is TGTGCCACCAGCAGAGATCGGGCAGGGGGTCAGCCCCAGCATTTT. Translating it yields CATSRDRAGGQPQHF.